This passage covers 2 T cell receptor beta chains from one sample sequenced in a study of OX40 agonist ivuxolimab in advanced cancers. The data were produced by immunoSEQ multiplex PCR, yet TCRdb's version contains in-frame clones alone and is incomplete. The sample shows tens of thousands of clones, roughly 85% of them seen only once. The specimen comprised CD4+ or CD8+ T cells sorted from blood, sampled in a trial of the OX40 agonist ivuxolimab. All receptors come from an adult with an advanced solid tumor such as melanoma, head and neck, liver or kidney cancer.

J is TRBJ1-1 and V is TRBV7-2, with a weak D call TRBD1 (5 bases). Germline values: CDR1 SGHTA, CDR2 FQGNSA. This CDR3 is 15 amino acids long. V was shortened by 4 bases and J by 3 bases, with 15 bases between the two germline ends. CDR3 DNA sequence: TGTGCCAGCAGCTCCCAATGGGGGATTGACACTGAAGCTTTCTTT. This codes for CASSSQWGIDTEAFF.

The rearrangement uses TRBV14 and TRBJ1-6; no clear D gene. Trimming removed 1 base from V and 13 bases from J, with 11 bases in between. The length of the CDR3 is 13 residues. Germline V gene sequence: CDR1 SGHDN, CDR2 FVKESK. The CDR3 DNA reads TGTGCCAGCAGCCAAGCCCTGATGGGGCCCCTCCACTTT. Amino acids: CASSQALMGPLHF.